A selection of T cell receptor beta chains follows, all from one sample in a study of blood T cell repertoires in COVID-19. The data were produced by immunoSEQ multiplex PCR, yet TCRdb's version contains in-frame clones alone and is incomplete. The table shows approximately 210,000 clones, with more than 70% occurring only once. Sequenced: peripheral blood. These receptors originate from a woman at least 80 years old with acute or convalescent COVID-19. The CDR3 runs from the conserved cysteine through the conserved F or W. D genes are given only for firm matches. Some rows have no size entry. The others give once, few or many, or a class for an expanded clone.

v_call,clone_size,d_call,j_call,cdr3_nt,cdr3_aa
TRBV7-9,-,TRBD1,TRBJ2-7,TGTGCCAGCAGCCCCAAAACAGGGGTATGGGAGCAGTACTTC,CASSPKTGVWEQYF
TRBV7-8,few,TRBD1,TRBJ2-2,TGTGCCAGCAGCTTAGGGGACAGGGCCGGGGAGCTGTTTTTT,CASSLGDRAGELFF
TRBV5-1,-,-,TRBJ1-3,TGCGCCAGCAACTTAGCTCCAGGGGGAAACACCATATATTTT,CASNLAPGGNTIYF
TRBV4-1,-,-,TRBJ2-1,TGCGCCAGCAGCCAGGTAGACTTGGTCTCCTACAATGAGCAGTTCTTC,CASSQVDLVSYNEQFF
TRBV11-3,-,TRBD1,TRBJ1-1,TGTGCCAGCAGCTTAGGGGACAGGGCTAGTGAAGCTTTCTTT,CASSLGDRASEAFF
TRBV6-6,-,TRBD1,TRBJ1-5,TGTGCCAGCAGAGCAACCGGGACAGGGGGAACTCAGCCCCAGCATTTT,CASRATGTGGTQPQHF
TRBV3-1/TRBV3-2,-,TRBD1,TRBJ1-2,TGTGCCAGCAGCCAAGCAGGGGGCAGGTCTAACTATGGCTACACCTTC,CASSQAGGRSNYGYTF
TRBV11-3,-,-,TRBJ2-1,TGTGCCAGCAGCTTTGCTGGGGGGTCCTACAATGAGCAGTTCTTC,CASSFAGGSYNEQFF
TRBV6-6,-,-,TRBJ1-1,TGTGCCAGCAGTTACGCGACCAGGGTTGGCACTGAAGCTTTCTTT,CASSYATRVGTEAFF
TRBV6-2/TRBV6-3,-,TRBD1,TRBJ1-1,TGTGCCAGCAGCTTAAGACTCGGACAGGGTCACACTGAAGCTTTCTTT,CASSLRLGQGHTEAFF
TRBV5-4,-,-,TRBJ2-5,TGTGCCAGCAGCTTGGGAGGGCCAGGAGAGACCCAGTACTTC,CASSLGGPGETQYF
TRBV25-1,-,TRBD1,TRBJ2-5,TGTGCCAGCAGTGCCCCAGGGGGCATTCAAGAGACCCAGTACTTC,CASSAPGGIQETQYF
TRBV19,-,-,TRBJ1-1,TGTGCCAGTAATAAAGGACAGCCCACTGAAGCTTTCTTT,CASNKGQPTEAFF
TRBV7-9,once,-,TRBJ2-7,TGTGCCAGCAGCTTAATTGGACAGATGCAGTACTTC,CASSLIGQMQYF
TRBV4-1,few,TRBD1,TRBJ2-5,TGCGCCAGCAGCCAAGTGACAGGGGGCGAGGTACAGACCCAGTACTTC,CASSQVTGGEVQTQYF
TRBV3-1/TRBV3-2,-,TRBD1,TRBJ1-6,TGTGCCAGCAGCCGAGGACAGGGGACAAATTCACCCCTCCACTTT,CASSRGQGTNSPLHF
TRBV30,-,TRBD1,TRBJ2-7,TGTGCCTGGACCCTTACAGGGGTCGAGCAGTACTTC,CAWTLTGVEQYF
TRBV10-3,-,TRBD1,TRBJ2-1,TGTGCCATCAGTAGGACAGGGCTAAATGAGCAGTTCTTC,CAISRTGLNEQFF
TRBV18,once,TRBD2,TRBJ2-1,TGTGCCAGCTCAATCTCTACGGGACTAGCGGACAATGAGCAGTTCTTC,CASSISTGLADNEQFF
TRBV19,few,TRBD1,TRBJ1-2,TGTGCCAGTAACCAGGGGGCGGACTATGGCTACACCTTC,CASNQGADYGYTF
TRBV11-2,-,-,TRBJ2-1,TGTGCCAGCAGCCTAGACCTCGGGGATGAGCAGTTCTTC,CASSLDLGDEQFF
TRBV5-5,-,-,TRBJ2-7,TGTGCCAGCAGCCCCGAGGGAGTCGAGCAGTACTTC,CASSPEGVEQYF
TRBV6-5,-,-,TRBJ1-1,TGTGCCAGCAGTTACGGGCAGGCCAACACTGAAGCTTTCTTT,CASSYGQANTEAFF
TRBV4-3,few,TRBD1,TRBJ1-3,TGCGCCAGCAGCCAAACAGGGGGCTCTGGAAACACCATATATTTT,CASSQTGGSGNTIYF
TRBV7-2,-,-,TRBJ2-7,TGTGCCAGCAGCCCCGGACAGCCTGTGGGATACGAGCAGTACTTC,CASSPGQPVGYEQYF
TRBV28,-,-,TRBJ2-1,TGTGCCAGCAGGCTTACAGGGCGCTCCTACAATGAGCAGTTCTTC,CASRLTGRSYNEQFF
TRBV3-1/TRBV3-2,once,TRBD2,TRBJ2-3,TGTGCCAGCAGTGGGGGGACTAGCGGAGCATTT,CASSGGTSGAF
TRBV7-3,-,-,TRBJ1-3,TGTGCCAGCAGCTTAATCGGGGGTGCCTCTGGAAACACCATATATTTT,CASSLIGGASGNTIYF
TRBV6-1,-,-,TRBJ2-3,TGTGCCAGCAGCCCCCAGAATACGCAGTATTTT,CASSPQNTQYF
TRBV5-1,-,TRBD1,TRBJ1-1,TGCGCCAGCAGCCTCGACAGGGGGCGAGCGAACACTGAAGCTTTCTTT,CASSLDRGRANTEAFF
TRBV11-2,once,-,TRBJ1-2,TGTGCCAGCAGCTTAGCTGGCCAGGGTTTTGGCTACACCTTC,CASSLAGQGFGYTF
TRBV7-6,-,TRBD2,TRBJ2-3,TGTGCCAGCAGCTTCTCTAGCGGCTACACAGATACGCAGTATTTT,CASSFSSGYTDTQYF
TRBV28,-,TRBD1,TRBJ1-5,TGTGCCAGCAGTTTTCAGACAGGGCGTCAGCCCCAGCATTTT,CASSFQTGRQPQHF
TRBV13,-,TRBD1,TRBJ2-7,TGTGCCAGCAGCGGAGCGGGGACAGGGCCTTCCTACGAGCAGTACTTC,CASSGAGTGPSYEQYF
TRBV11-2,-,TRBD1,TRBJ2-3,TGTGCCAGCAGCTTGGACAGGGTGGGGACAGATACGCAGTATTTT,CASSLDRVGTDTQYF
TRBV3-1/TRBV3-2,-,TRBD2,TRBJ2-2,TGTGCCAGCAGCCAAGATCGTTTTCAGCGGGGGGACACCGGGGAGCTGTTTTTT,CASSQDRFQRGDTGELFF
TRBV3-1/TRBV3-2,-,TRBD2,TRBJ2-5,TGTGCCAGCAGCCAAGGCTCTATAGCGGGGGTCCGGGAGACCCAGTACTTC,CASSQGSIAGVRETQYF
TRBV11-2,-,-,TRBJ1-1,TGTGCCACCAGCTTCGAAGCGGGGTGGACTGAAGCTTTCTTT,CATSFEAGWTEAFF
TRBV25-1,-,-,TRBJ2-7,TGTGCCAGCAGTGTCGAGTACGAGCAGTACTTC,CASSVEYEQYF
TRBV14,-,-,TRBJ1-1,TGTGCCAGCAGCCAAGCAGGGCAAGGACAAGACACTGAAGCTTTCTTT,CASSQAGQGQDTEAFF
TRBV15,-,-,TRBJ1-5,TGTGCCACCAGCAGAGGACAGGTAATGGGTCAGCCCCAGCATTTT,CATSRGQVMGQPQHF
TRBV4-2,-,-,TRBJ1-2,TGTGCCAGCAGCCAAGATCTTCGGACTGAACCCTTCGGCTACACCTTC,CASSQDLRTEPFGYTF
TRBV4-1,-,TRBD1,TRBJ1-2,TGCGCCAGCAGCTTACCGAGGGCCGGGACAGGGGCGTCAGGGTATGGCTACACCTTC,CASSLPRAGTGASGYGYTF
TRBV27,once,-,TRBJ2-7,TGTGCCAGCAGCCCCCAGGGACAAGGATGGAGTGAGCAGTACTTC,CASSPQGQGWSEQYF
TRBV5-4,-,-,TRBJ2-7,TGTGCCAGCAGCATCGGACTGTCGCTGGGCTCCTACGAGCAGTACTTC,CASSIGLSLGSYEQYF
TRBV19,once,TRBD1,TRBJ1-6,TGTGCCAGTAGTCCTTCAGGAGGCAGGGGGCATTCACCCCTCCACTTT,CASSPSGGRGHSPLHF
TRBV18,-,-,TRBJ2-3,TGTGCCAGCTCACCAGACAGAGATACGCAGTATTTT,CASSPDRDTQYF
TRBV3-1/TRBV3-2,-,TRBD2,TRBJ2-2,TGTGCCAGCAGCCCGCCTAGCGGGGGGGCCCGGACTGACGGGGAGCTGTTTTTT,CASSPPSGGARTDGELFF
TRBV5-1,-,-,TRBJ1-2,TGCGCCAGCACCGGAGAGAATAACTATGGCTACACCTTC,CASTGENNYGYTF
TRBV7-9,-,TRBD1,TRBJ1-2,TGTGCCAGCAGCTTAGAACAGGGGGCAGGATATGGCTACACCTTC,CASSLEQGAGYGYTF
TRBV5-1,-,-,TRBJ2-2,TGCGCCAGCAGCTCGTCTGGACAGACGAACACCGGGGAGCTGTTTTTT,CASSSSGQTNTGELFF
TRBV4-1,once,TRBD1,TRBJ1-5,TGCGCCAGCAGCCAGGGACAGGGAATGGATCAGCCCCAGCATTTT,CASSQGQGMDQPQHF
TRBV2,-,-,TRBJ2-1,TGTGCCAGTTATTATACACCGATGGAGGTTTACAATGAGCAGTTCTTC,CASYYTPMEVYNEQFF
TRBV12-3/TRBV12-4,-,TRBD1,TRBJ2-5,TGTGCCAGCAATCGGGACAGCATGGAGACCCAGTACTTC,CASNRDSMETQYF
TRBV6-2/TRBV6-3,-,-,TRBJ1-5,TGTGCCAGCAGTTACTCCTCAACAGGGAGTCAGCCCCAGCATTTT,CASSYSSTGSQPQHF